Listed below are T cell receptor beta chains from one sample, sequenced in a study of control samples from healthy donors and cancer patients. TCRdb's table, derived via immunoSEQ multiplex PCR, lists solely in-frame clones and lacks some. The top ten clones hold about 1.4% of a sample with about 170,000 clones, 90% to 95% of them seen once. Sequenced: blood. Source of these receptors: a woman in her 30s in good health. Each CDR3 is given with its conserved first and last residue. Each record gives: clone size, V gene, J gene, D gene, CDR3 protein, CDR3 DNA. The D gene is left open where the match is weak. Size is omitted from some rows. Given values are once, few, many or a class for expanded clones.

>-|TRBV9|TRBJ2-5|TRBD2
CASSPGLARQETQYF
TGTGCCAGCAGCCCGGGACTAGCGAGGCAAGAGACCCAGTACTTC
>-|TRBV10-2|TRBJ1-2|-
CASSDEIGVSYGYTF
TGCGCCAGCAGTGATGAAATAGGGGTTAGCTATGGCTACACCTTC
>-|TRBV19|TRBJ1-3|TRBD1
CASSTRQGGSGNTIYF
TGTGCCAGTAGTACCCGACAGGGGGGTTCTGGAAACACCATATATTTT
>-|TRBV7-9|TRBJ1-2|-
CASSLGPANYGYTF
TGTGCCAGCAGCTTAGGTCCAGCTAACTATGGCTACACCTTC
>once|TRBV19|TRBJ1-2|TRBD1
CASRIPGTGGFYGYTF
TGTGCCAGTAGGATTCCCGGGACAGGGGGATTCTATGGCTACACCTTC
>-|TRBV20-1|TRBJ1-5|TRBD1
CSASATGLSNQPQHF
TGCAGTGCTAGTGCGACAGGGCTTAGCAATCAGCCCCAGCATTTT
>-|TRBV7-7|TRBJ1-4|-
CASSLAAGEGEKLFF
TGTGCCAGCAGCTTAGCGGCAGGGGAGGGTGAAAAACTGTTTTTT
>-|TRBV27|TRBJ2-2|TRBD2
CASSLGGLAGGTGELFF
TGTGCCAGCAGTTTAGGGGGACTAGCGGGAGGGACCGGGGAGCTGTTTTTT
>-|TRBV7-2|TRBJ1-4|-
CASSLDAATNEKLFF
TGTGCCAGCAGCTTGGACGCCGCAACTAATGAAAAACTGTTTTTT
>once|TRBV10-3|TRBJ1-5|-
CAISETGKGQPQHF
TGTGCCATCAGTGAGACAGGGAAGGGTCAGCCCCAGCATTTT
>-|TRBV4-2|TRBJ1-2|-
CASSQEPLYGYTF
TGTGCCAGCAGCCAAGAGCCACTCTATGGCTACACCTTC
>once|TRBV24-1|TRBJ2-1|TRBD2
CAIGLAGVGEQFF
TGTGCCATCGGACTAGCGGGAGTGGGTGAGCAGTTCTTC
>-|TRBV6-5|TRBJ1-2|TRBD1
CASRADRGSAYGYTF
TGTGCCAGCAGAGCCGACAGGGGTAGTGCCTATGGCTACACCTTC
>-|TRBV2|TRBJ1-5|TRBD1
CASRGGQVTNQPQHF
TGTGCCAGCAGGGGGGGACAGGTCACCAATCAGCCCCAGCATTTT
>many|TRBV19|TRBJ1-1|TRBD1
CASSTVRGQNTEAFF
TGTGCCAGTAGTACAGTTAGGGGGCAGAACACTGAAGCTTTCTTT
>-|TRBV11-2|TRBJ2-1|TRBD2
CASSLVLAGYNEQFF
TGTGCCAGCAGCTTAGTACTAGCGGGGTACAATGAGCAGTTCTTC
>-|TRBV4-2|TRBJ2-6|-
CASSQDNSGANVLTF
TGTGCCAGCAGCCAAGACAACTCTGGGGCCAACGTCCTGACTTTC
>-|TRBV4-1|TRBJ2-1|TRBD1
CASSQKNRGDNEQFF
TGCGCCAGCAGCCAAAAAAACAGGGGGGACAATGAGCAGTTCTTC
>-|TRBV29-1|TRBJ1-1|-
CSVVPRAMNTEAFF
TGCAGCGTTGTCCCCAGGGCTATGAACACTGAAGCTTTCTTT
>-|TRBV24-1|TRBJ1-3|TRBD1
CAPGTAGNTIYF
TGTGCCCCCGGGACAGCTGGAAACACCATATATTTT
>-|TRBV7-7|TRBJ2-5|-
CASSSTGGETQYF
TGTGCCAGCAGCTCGACTGGCGGGGAGACCCAGTACTTC
>-|TRBV7-9|TRBJ2-2|TRBD1
CASSVQGAGELFF
TGTGCCAGCAGCGTCCAGGGGGCTGGGGAGCTGTTTTTT
>-|TRBV4-3|TRBJ2-1|TRBD1
CASSQGRGTGNEQFF
TGCGCCAGCAGCCAAGGTAGAGGGACAGGCAATGAGCAGTTCTTC
>-|TRBV6-5|TRBJ2-2|-
CASSYSEGPGELFF
TGTGCCAGCAGTTACTCGGAGGGACCCGGGGAGCTGTTTTTT
>-|TRBV2|TRBJ2-7|-
CALRTASYEQYF
TGTGCCTTGAGGACAGCCTCCTACGAGCAGTACTTC
>-|TRBV6-4|TRBJ1-1|-
CASRPGSENTEAFF
TGTGCCAGCAGACCAGGGAGTGAGAACACTGAAGCTTTCTTT
>-|TRBV19|TRBJ1-1|TRBD1
CASSRGPGTGGTEAFF
TGTGCCAGTAGCCGAGGACCCGGGACAGGGGGCACTGAAGCTTTCTTT
>-|TRBV6-7|TRBJ1-2|TRBD1
CASSYSDRDYGYTF
TGTGCCAGCAGTTACTCGGACAGGGACTATGGCTACACCTTC
>-|TRBV23-1|TRBJ2-1|TRBD2
CASSQPRTSGGAHEQFF
TGCGCCAGCAGTCAACCCAGGACTAGCGGGGGGGCCCATGAGCAGTTCTTC
>-|TRBV18|TRBJ1-1|TRBD1
CASSRQGTEAFF
TGTGCCAGCTCACGACAGGGCACTGAAGCTTTCTTT
>-|TRBV23-1|TRBJ2-1|TRBD1
CASREDRGPYNEQFF
TGCGCCAGCAGGGAGGACAGGGGGCCTTACAATGAGCAGTTCTTC
>-|TRBV5-5|TRBJ2-1|TRBD2
CASSLTLAGRSYNEQFF
TGTGCCAGCAGCTTGACCCTAGCGGGTCGCTCCTACAATGAGCAGTTCTTC
>-|TRBV3-1/TRBV3-2|TRBJ1-1|-
CASSRAATEAFF
TGTGCCAGCAGCCGGGCAGCAACTGAAGCTTTCTTT
>once|TRBV3-1/TRBV3-2|TRBJ2-5|TRBD2
CASSQGGGRGFDQETQYF
TGTGCCAGCAGCCAAGGGGGCGGGAGAGGGTTTGACCAAGAGACCCAGTACTTC